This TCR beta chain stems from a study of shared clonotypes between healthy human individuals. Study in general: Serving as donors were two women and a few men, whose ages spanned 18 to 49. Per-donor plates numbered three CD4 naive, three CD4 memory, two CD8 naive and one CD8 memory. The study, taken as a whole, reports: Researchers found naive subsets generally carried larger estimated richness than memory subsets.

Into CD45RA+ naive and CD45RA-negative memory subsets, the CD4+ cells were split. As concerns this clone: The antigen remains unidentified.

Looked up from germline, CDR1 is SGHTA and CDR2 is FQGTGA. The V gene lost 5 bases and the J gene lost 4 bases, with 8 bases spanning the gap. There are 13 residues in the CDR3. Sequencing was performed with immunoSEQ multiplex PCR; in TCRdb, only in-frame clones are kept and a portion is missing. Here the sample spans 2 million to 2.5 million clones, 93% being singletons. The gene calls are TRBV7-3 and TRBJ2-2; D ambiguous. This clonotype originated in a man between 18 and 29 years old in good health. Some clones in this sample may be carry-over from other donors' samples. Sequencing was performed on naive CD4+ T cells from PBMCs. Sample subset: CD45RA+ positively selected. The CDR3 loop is CASSRIGTGELFF. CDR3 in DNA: TGTGCCAGCAGCCGGATCGGCACCGGGGAGCTGTTTTTT.